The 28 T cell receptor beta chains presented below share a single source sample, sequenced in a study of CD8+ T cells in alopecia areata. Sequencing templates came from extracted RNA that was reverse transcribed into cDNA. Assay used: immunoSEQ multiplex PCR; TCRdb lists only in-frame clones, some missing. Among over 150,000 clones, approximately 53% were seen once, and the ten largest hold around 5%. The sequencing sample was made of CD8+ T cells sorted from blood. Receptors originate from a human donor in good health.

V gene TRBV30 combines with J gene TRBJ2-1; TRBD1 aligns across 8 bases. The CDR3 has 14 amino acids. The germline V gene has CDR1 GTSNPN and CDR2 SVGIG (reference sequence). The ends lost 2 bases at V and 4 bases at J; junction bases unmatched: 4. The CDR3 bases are TGTGCCTGGAGTTCCGACAGGGGTTACAATGAGCAGTTCTTC. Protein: CAWSSDRGYNEQFF.

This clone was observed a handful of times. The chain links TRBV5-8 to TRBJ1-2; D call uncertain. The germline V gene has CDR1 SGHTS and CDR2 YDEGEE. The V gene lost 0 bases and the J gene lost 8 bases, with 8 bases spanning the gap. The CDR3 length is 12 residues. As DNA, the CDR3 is TGTGCCAGCAGCTTGGGAGCCGACGGCTACACCTTC. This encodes CASSLGADGYTF.

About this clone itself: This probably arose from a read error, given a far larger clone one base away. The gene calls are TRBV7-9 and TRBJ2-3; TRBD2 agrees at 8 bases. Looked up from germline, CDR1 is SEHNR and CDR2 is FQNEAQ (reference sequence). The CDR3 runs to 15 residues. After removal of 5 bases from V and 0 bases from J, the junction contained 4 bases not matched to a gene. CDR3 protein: CASSLSSGSTDTQYF. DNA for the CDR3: TGTGCCAGCAGCCTCTCTAGCGGGAGCACAGATACGCAGTATTTT. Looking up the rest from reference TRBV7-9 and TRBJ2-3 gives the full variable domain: DTGVSQNPRHKITKRGQNVTFRCDPISEHNRLYWYRQTLGQGPEFLTYFQNEAQLEKSRLLSDRFSAERPKGSFSTLEIQRTEQGDSAMYLCASSLSSGSTDTQYFGPGTRLTVL.

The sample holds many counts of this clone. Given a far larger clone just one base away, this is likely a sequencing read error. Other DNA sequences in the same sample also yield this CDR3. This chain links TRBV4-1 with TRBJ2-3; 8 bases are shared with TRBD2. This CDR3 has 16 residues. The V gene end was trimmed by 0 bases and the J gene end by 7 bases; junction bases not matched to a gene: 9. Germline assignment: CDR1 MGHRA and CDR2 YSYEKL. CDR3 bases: TGCGCCAGCAGCCAAGAAGGGCCCGGGGGGGCAAATACGCAGTATTTT. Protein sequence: CASSQEGPGGANTQYF.

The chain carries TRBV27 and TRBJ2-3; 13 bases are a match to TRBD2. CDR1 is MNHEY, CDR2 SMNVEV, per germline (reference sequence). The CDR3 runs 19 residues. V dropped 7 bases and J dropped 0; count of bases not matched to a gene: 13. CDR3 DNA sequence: TGTGCCAGCACCCCGGGATGGGGACTAGCGGGGCGCAGCACAGATACGCAGTATTTT. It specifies CASTPGWGLAGRSTDTQYF.

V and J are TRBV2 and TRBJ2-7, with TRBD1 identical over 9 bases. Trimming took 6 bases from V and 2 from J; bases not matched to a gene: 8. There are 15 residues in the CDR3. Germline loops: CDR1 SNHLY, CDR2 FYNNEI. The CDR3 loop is CASSAAGTGTYEQYF. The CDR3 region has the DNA TGTGCCAGCAGCGCAGCCGGGACAGGGACCTACGAGCAGTACTTC.

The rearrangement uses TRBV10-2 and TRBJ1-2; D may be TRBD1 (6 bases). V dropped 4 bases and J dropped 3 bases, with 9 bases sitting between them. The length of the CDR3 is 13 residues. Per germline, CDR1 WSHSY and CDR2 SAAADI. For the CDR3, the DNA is TGCGCCAGCAGTGTGTACAGGGACTATGGCTACACCTTC. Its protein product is CASSVYRDYGYTF.

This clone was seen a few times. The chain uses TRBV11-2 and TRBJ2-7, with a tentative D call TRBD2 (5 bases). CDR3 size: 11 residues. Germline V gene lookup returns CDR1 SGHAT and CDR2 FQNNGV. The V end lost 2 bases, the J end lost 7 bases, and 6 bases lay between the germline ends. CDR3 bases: TGTGCCAGCAGCTTACCGGGGGAGCAGTACTTC. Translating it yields CASSLPGEQYF.

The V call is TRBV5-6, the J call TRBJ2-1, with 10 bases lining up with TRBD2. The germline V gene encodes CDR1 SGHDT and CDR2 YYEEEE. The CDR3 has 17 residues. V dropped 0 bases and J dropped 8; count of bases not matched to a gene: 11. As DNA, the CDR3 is TGTGCCAGCAGCTTGGAGTTGGCGGGGACTAGCGTCTATGAGCAGTTCTTC. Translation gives CASSLELAGTSVYEQFF.

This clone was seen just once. The CDR3 region has the DNA TGCGCCAGCAGCTGGCGGAGACCAGATACGCAGTATTTT. This encodes CASSWRRPDTQYF. V and J are TRBV5-1 and TRBJ2-3; the D is unclear. The germline V gene has CDR1 SGHRS and CDR2 YFSETQ. V was trimmed by 3 bases and J by 4 bases, leaving 9 bases between them. The length of the CDR3 is 13 residues.

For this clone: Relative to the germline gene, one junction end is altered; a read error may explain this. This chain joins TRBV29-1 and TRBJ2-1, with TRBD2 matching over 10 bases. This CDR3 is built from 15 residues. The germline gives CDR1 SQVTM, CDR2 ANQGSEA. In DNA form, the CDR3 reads TGCAGCGTGGAAGCGGGGGGGACATCCTACAATGAGCAGTTCTTC. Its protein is CSVEAGGTSYNEQFF.

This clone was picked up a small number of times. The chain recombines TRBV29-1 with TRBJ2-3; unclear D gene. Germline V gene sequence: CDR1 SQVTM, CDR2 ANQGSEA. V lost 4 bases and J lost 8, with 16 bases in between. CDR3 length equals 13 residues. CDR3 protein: CSVAGPTFGTQYF. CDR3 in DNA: TGCAGCGTTGCTGGTCCGACCTTTGGTACGCAGTATTTT.

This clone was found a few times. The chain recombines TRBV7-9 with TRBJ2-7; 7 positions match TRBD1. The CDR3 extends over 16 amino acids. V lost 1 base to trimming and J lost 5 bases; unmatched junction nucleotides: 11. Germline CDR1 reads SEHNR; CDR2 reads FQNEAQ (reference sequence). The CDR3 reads CASSLGGGQTGDEQYF. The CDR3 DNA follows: TGTGCCAGCAGCTTAGGAGGGGGACAGACCGGCGACGAGCAGTACTTC. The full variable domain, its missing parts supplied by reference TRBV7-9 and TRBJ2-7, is DTGVSQNPRHKITKRGQNVTFRCDPISEHNRLYWYRQTLGQGPEFLTYFQNEAQLEKSRLLSDRFSAERPKGSFSTLEIQRTEQGDSAMYLCASSLGGGQTGDEQYFGPGTRLTVT.

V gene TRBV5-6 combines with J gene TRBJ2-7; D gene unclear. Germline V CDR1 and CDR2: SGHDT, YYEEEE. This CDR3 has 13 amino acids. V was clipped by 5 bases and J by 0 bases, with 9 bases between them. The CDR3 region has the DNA TGTGCCAGCAGAAAATGGGGCTCCTACGAGCAGTACTTC. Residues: CASRKWGSYEQYF.

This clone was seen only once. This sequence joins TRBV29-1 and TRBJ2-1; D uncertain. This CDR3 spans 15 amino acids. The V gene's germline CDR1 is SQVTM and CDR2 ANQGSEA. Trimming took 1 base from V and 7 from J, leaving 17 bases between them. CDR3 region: CSVEGETARRNEQFF. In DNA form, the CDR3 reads TGCAGCGTTGAAGGGGAAACAGCTCGTAGGAATGAGCAGTTCTTC.

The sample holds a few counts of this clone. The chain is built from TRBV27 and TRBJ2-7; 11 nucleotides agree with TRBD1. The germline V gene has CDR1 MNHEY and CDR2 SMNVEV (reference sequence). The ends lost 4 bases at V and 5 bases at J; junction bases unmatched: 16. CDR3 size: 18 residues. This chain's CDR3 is CASSSVMSPGQGVDEQYF. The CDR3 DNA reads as TGTGCCAGCAGTTCCGTGATGAGTCCGGGACAGGGGGTGGACGAGCAGTACTTC.

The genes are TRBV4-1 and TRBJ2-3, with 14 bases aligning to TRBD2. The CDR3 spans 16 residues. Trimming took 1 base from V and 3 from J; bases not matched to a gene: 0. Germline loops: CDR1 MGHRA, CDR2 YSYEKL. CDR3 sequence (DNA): TGCGCCAGCAGCCAAGGACTAGCGGGGGGGACAGATACGCAGTATTTT. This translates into CASSQGLAGGTDTQYF.

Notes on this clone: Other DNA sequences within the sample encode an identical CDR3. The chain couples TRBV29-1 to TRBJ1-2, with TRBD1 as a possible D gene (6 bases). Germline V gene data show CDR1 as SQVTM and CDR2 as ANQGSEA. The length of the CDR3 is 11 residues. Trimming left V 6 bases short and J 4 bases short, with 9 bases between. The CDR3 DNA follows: TGCAGCGTCAGGGGATCCTATGGCTACACCTTC. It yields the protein CSVRGSYGYTF.

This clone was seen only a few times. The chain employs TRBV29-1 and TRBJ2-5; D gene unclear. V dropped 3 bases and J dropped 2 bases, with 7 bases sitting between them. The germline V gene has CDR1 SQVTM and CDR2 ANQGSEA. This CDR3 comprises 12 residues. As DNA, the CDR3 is TGCAGCGTTGAGTCCGGACAAGAGACCCAGTACTTC. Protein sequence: CSVESGQETQYF.

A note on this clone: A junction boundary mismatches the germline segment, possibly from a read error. The DNA of the CDR3 is TGCAGCGTCGAAGAAGGGCGGGGGGGCTCAGATACGCAGTATTTT. Translated: CSVEEGRGGSDTQYF. The rearrangement joins TRBV29-1 to TRBJ2-3; TRBD2 agrees at 9 bases. The CDR3 is made up of 15 amino acids. The germline gives CDR1 SQVTM, CDR2 ANQGSEA.

The CDR3 region is CATAQRKGDTQYF. As DNA, the CDR3 is TGTGCCACCGCTCAGCGGAAAGGGGATACGCAGTATTTT. J is TRBJ2-3 and V is TRBV6-5, with a tentative D call TRBD2 (5 bases). The CDR3 length is 13 residues. Trimming removed 10 bases at V and 6 bases at J, with 17 bases between. Germline values: CDR1 MNHEY, CDR2 SVGAGI.

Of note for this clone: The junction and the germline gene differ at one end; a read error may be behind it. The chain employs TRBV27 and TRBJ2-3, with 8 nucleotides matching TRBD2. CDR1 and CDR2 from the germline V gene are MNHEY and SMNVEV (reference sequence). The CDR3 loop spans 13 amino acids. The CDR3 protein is CASSLAGTDTQYF. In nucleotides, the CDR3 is TGTGCCAGCAGCCTAGCGGGCACTGATACGCAGTATTTT.

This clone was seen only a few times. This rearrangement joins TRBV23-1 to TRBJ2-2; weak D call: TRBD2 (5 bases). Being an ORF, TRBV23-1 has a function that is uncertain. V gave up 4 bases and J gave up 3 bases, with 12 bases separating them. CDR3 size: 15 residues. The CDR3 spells CASSRTGYYTGELFF. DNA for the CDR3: TGCGCCAGCAGTCGAACGGGGTATTACACCGGGGAGCTGTTTTTT.

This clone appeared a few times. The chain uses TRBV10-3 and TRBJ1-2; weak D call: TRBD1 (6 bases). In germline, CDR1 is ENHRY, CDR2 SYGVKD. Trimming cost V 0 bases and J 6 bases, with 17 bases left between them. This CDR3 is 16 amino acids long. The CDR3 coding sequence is TGTGCCATCAGTGAGTCAAAAGGGGGGCCAGGAGATGGCTACACCTTC. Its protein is CAISESKGGPGDGYTF.

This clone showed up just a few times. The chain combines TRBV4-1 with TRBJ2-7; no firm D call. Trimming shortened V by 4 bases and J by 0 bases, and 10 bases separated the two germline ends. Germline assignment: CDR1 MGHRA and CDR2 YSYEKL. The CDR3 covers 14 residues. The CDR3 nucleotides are TGCGCCAGCAGCCCGGCGGTCGGCTCCTACGAGCAGTACTTC. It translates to CASSPAVGSYEQYF.

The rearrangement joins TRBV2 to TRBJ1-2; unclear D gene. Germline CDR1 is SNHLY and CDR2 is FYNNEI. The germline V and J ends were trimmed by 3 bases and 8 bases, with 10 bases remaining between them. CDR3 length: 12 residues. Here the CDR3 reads CASSDRSGGYTF. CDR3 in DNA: TGTGCCAGCAGTGACCGGTCGGGAGGCTACACCTTC.

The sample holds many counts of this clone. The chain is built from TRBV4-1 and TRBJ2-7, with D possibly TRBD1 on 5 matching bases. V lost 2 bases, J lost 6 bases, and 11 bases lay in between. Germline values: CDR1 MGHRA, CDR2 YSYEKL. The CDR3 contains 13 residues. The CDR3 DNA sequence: TGCGCCAGCAGCCAAACCGGACACATCGAGCAGTACTTC. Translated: CASSQTGHIEQYF.

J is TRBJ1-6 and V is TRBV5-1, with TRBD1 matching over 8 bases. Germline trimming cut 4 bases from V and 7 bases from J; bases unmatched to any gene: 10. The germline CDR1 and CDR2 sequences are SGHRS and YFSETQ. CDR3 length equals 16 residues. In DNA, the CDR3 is TGCGCCAGCAGCCCGACGGACAGGGACCTAAATTCACCCCTCCACTTT. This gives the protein CASSPTDRDLNSPLHF.